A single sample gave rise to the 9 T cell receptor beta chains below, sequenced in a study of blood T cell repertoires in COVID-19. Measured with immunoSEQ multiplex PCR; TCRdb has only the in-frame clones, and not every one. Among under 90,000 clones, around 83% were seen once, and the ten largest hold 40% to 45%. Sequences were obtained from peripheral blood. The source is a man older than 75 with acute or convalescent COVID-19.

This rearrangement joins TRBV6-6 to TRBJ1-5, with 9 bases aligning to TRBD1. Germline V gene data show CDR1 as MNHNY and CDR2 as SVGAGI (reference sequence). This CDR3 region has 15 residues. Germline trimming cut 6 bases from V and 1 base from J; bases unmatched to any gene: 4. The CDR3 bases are TGTGCCAGCAGCATACAGGGGGCCAGCAATCAGCCCCAGCATTTT. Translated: CASSIQGASNQPQHF.

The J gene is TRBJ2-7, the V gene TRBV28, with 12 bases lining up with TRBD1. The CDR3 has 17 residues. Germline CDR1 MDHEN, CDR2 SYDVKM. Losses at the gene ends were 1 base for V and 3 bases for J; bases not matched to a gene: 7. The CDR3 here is CASSLLDGTGGGYEQYF. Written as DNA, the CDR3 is TGTGCCAGCAGTTTATTAGACGGGACAGGGGGCGGCTACGAGCAGTACTTC.

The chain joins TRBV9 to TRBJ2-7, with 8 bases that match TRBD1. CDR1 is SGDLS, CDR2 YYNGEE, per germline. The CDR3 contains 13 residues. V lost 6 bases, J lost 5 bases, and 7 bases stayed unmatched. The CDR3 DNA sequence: TGTGCCAGCATCGTGGGGGACAGGAACGAGCAGTACTTC. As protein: CASIVGDRNEQYF.

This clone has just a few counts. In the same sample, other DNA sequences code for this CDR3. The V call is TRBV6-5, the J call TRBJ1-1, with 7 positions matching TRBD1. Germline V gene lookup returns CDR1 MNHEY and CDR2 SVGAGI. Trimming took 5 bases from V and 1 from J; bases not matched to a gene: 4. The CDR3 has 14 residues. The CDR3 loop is CASSPRTGNTEAFF. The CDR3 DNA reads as TGTGCCAGCAGTCCCCGGACAGGGAACACTGAAGCTTTCTTT.

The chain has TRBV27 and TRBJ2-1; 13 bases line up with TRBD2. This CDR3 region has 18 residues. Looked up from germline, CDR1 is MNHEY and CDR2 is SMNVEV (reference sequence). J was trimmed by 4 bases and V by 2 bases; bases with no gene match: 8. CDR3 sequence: CASSLSPGLAGTYNEQFF. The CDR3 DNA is TGTGCCAGCAGTTTAAGTCCGGGACTAGCGGGAACGTACAATGAGCAGTTCTTC.

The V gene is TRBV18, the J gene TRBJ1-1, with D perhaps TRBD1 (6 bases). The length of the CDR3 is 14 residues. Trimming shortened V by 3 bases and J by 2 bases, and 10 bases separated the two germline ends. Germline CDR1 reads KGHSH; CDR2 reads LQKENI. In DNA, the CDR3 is TGTGCCAGCTCACCGCGACAGGATAACACTGAAGCTTTCTTT. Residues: CASSPRQDNTEAFF.

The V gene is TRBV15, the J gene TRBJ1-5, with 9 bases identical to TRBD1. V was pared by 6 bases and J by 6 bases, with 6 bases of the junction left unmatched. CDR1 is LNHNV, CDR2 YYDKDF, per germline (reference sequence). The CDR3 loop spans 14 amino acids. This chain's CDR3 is CATRSGTGSQPQHF. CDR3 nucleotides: TGTGCCACCAGAAGTGGGACAGGGTCTCAGCCCCAGCATTTT.

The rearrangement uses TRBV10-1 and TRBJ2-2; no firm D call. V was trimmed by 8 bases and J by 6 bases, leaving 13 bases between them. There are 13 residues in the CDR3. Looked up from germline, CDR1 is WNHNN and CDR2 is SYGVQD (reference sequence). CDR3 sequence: CASASAFPGELFF. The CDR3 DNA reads TGCGCCAGCGCAAGCGCTTTTCCCGGGGAGCTGTTTTTT.

The CDR3 DNA reads as TGTGCCACCCACCCCGGGACAAACTATGGCTACACCTTC. Amino acid sequence: CATHPGTNYGYTF. V is TRBV19 and J is TRBJ1-2; maybe TRBD1 (6 bases). Trimming removed 10 bases at V and 2 bases at J, with 14 bases between. This CDR3 comprises 13 residues. The germline V gene encodes CDR1 LNHDA and CDR2 SQIVND (reference sequence).